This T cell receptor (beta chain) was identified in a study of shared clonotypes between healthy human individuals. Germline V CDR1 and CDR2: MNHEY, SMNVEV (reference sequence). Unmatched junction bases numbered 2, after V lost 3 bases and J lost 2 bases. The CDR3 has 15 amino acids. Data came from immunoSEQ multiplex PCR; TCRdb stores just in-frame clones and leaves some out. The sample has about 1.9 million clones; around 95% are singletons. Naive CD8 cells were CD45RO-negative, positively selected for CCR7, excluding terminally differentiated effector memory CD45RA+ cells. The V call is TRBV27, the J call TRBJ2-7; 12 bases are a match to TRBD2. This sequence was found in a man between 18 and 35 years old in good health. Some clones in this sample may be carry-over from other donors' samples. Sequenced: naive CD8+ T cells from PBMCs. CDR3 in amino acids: CASSFASGRAYEQYF. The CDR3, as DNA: TGTGCCAGCAGTTTCGCTAGCGGGAGGGCCTACGAGCAGTACTTC.